The 31 T cell receptor beta chains presented below share a single source sample, sequenced in a study of blood T cell repertoires in COVID-19. Sequencing was performed with immunoSEQ multiplex PCR; in TCRdb, only in-frame clones are kept and a portion is missing. The sample has more than 200,000 clones, 82% seen once. The specimen was peripheral blood. These receptors all come from a woman aged 80 or over with COVID-19, enrolled during active disease.

The V and J genes are TRBV5-1 and TRBJ1-3, with 10 bases that match TRBD1. Germline V CDR1 and CDR2: SGHRS, YFSETQ. Unmatched junction bases numbered 4, after V lost 4 bases and J lost 0 bases. There are 16 residues in the CDR3. CDR3 DNA sequence: TGCGCCAGCAGCCTTCGGGACAGGGGCTCTGGAAACACCATATATTTT. Its protein product is CASSLRDRGSGNTIYF.

This clone showed up just once. The chain combines TRBV4-1 with TRBJ2-2; 16 nucleotides line up with TRBD2. The CDR3 sequence is 17 residues long. Germline assignment: CDR1 MGHRA and CDR2 YSYEKL. J was trimmed by 4 bases and V by 3 bases; bases with no gene match: 2. CDR3: CASSQGLAGGPTGELFF. CDR3 coding DNA: TGCGCCAGCAGCCAGGGACTAGCGGGAGGGCCCACCGGGGAGCTGTTTTTT.

This chain uses TRBV28 with TRBJ1-6, with D maybe TRBD1 (5 bases). V was trimmed by 6 bases and J by 6 bases, leaving 15 bases between them. CDR3 length: 15 residues. Per germline, CDR1 MDHEN and CDR2 SYDVKM. CDR3 region: CASSLPTVPNSPLHF. The CDR3 DNA reads TGTGCCAGCAGCCTACCGACAGTTCCTAATTCACCCCTCCACTTT.

This chain connects TRBV7-3 to TRBJ2-2, with 8 bases fitting TRBD1. The germline CDR1 and CDR2 sequences are SGHTA and FQGTGA. The CDR3 is 15 amino acids. Unmatched junction bases numbered 11, after V lost 8 bases and J lost 6 bases. CDR3 sequence (DNA): TGTGCCAGCGGGTTAGGCAGGGGGCAATCCGGGGAGCTGTTTTTT. Its translation is CASGLGRGQSGELFF.

This clone was seen only a few times. The chain carries TRBV7-3 and TRBJ1-4, with D uncertain. CDR3 length: 19 amino acids. Trimming cost V 2 bases and J 0 bases, with 19 bases left between them. CDR1 and CDR2 from the germline V gene are SGHTA and FQGTGA. The CDR3 is CASSLGGEGSAATNEKLFF. The CDR3 nucleotides read TGTGCCAGCAGCTTAGGCGGAGAGGGCAGCGCAGCAACTAATGAAAAACTGTTTTTT.

The V and J genes are TRBV9 and TRBJ1-2; D is uncertain. This CDR3 region has 14 residues. Trimming stripped 4 bases from V and 4 bases from J, with 14 bases between. From germline, CDR1 is SGDLS and CDR2 YYNGEE. This CDR3 is CASSPGRQSYGYTF. As DNA, the CDR3 is TGTGCCAGCAGCCCGGGGAGGCAGTCCTATGGCTACACCTTC.

The rearrangement links TRBV18 to TRBJ2-3, with 10 bases that match TRBD2. CDR1 is KGHSH, CDR2 LQKENI, per germline. V was pared by 5 bases and J by 0 bases, with 2 bases of the junction left unmatched. The CDR3 is 15 residues long. In DNA form, the CDR3 reads TGTGCCAGCTCAATGACTAGCGGGAGCACAGATACGCAGTATTTT. Translated, it gives CASSMTSGSTDTQYF.

The chain has TRBV10-3 and TRBJ2-2, with a possible D match to TRBD1 (6 bases). The CDR3 covers 14 residues. Trimming pared 6 bases from V and 4 bases from J, leaving 12 bases between. Germline V gives CDR1 ENHRY, CDR2 SYGVKD. CDR3 sequence (DNA): TGTGCCATCAGACAGGGTGGGAGCACCGGGGAGCTGTTTTTT. This translates into CAIRQGGSTGELFF.

V and J are TRBV19 and TRBJ1-1, with D perhaps TRBD1 (6 bases). V was clipped by 5 bases and J by 2 bases, with 15 bases between them. CDR1 and CDR2 from the germline V gene are LNHDA and SQIVND (reference sequence). The CDR3 is 15 residues long. The DNA of the CDR3 is TGTGCCAGTAGTTCCCGGACAGATGCCAACACTGAAGCTTTCTTT. Amino acids: CASSSRTDANTEAFF. The full variable domain, with the rest looked up from reference TRBV19 and TRBJ1-1, is DGGITQSPKYLFRKEGQNVTLSCEQNLNHDAMYWYRQDPGQGLRLIYYSQIVNDFQKGDIAEGYSVSREKKESFPLTVTSAQKNPTAFYLCASSSRTDANTEAFFGQGTRLTVV.

This clone was picked up a small number of times. The V call is TRBV19, the J call TRBJ1-2; maybe TRBD1 (5 bases). V lost 7 bases to trimming and J lost 1 base, with 10 bases between them. Germline V CDR1 and CDR2: LNHDA, SQIVND (reference sequence). This CDR3 is 13 amino acids long. The CDR3 sequence is CASKGRSNYGYTF. Written as DNA, the CDR3 is TGTGCCAGTAAGGGGAGGAGTAACTATGGCTACACCTTC.

This clone was counted between two and nine times. The V and J genes are TRBV11-2 and TRBJ2-6, with 8 bases aligning to TRBD2. The J segment lost 4 bases and the V segment lost 5 bases, leaving 4 bases of the junction unmatched. Germline CDR1 is SGHAT and CDR2 is FQNNGV. The CDR3 covers 15 residues. The CDR3 here is CASSPGLEGANVLTF. CDR3 DNA: TGTGCCAGCAGCCCGGGACTAGAGGGGGCCAACGTCCTGACTTTC.

The chain combines TRBV28 with TRBJ1-1, with 9 bases identical to TRBD1. Germline lookup yields CDR1 MDHEN and CDR2 SYDVKM. This CDR3 contains 14 residues. Losses at the gene ends were 3 bases for V and 1 base for J; bases not matched to a gene: 0. In nucleotides, the CDR3 is TGTGCCAGCAGTTTGGACAGGGGGAACACTGAAGCTTTCTTT. Protein product: CASSLDRGNTEAFF.

The V call is TRBV2, the J call TRBJ2-2; D unresolved. With 5 bases removed from V and 5 bases from J, the gap between germline ends came to 12 bases. The CDR3 has 14 residues. From germline, CDR1 is SNHLY and CDR2 FYNNEI. In DNA form, the CDR3 reads TGTGCCAGCAGTCCGCGTGCAGCGACCGGGGAGCTGTTTTTT. Its protein is CASSPRAATGELFF.

The genes are TRBV28 and TRBJ2-7; the D gene is possibly TRBD1 (5 bases). The CDR3 has 13 amino acids. Trimming cost V 8 bases and J 1 base, with 12 bases left between them. In germline, CDR1 is MDHEN, CDR2 SYDVKM. CDR3 amino acids: CASGAYNSYEQYF. The CDR3 DNA follows: TGTGCCAGCGGGGCTTATAATTCCTACGAGCAGTACTTC.

The rearrangement joins TRBV30 to TRBJ1-1, with TRBD1 as a possible D gene (5 bases). Germline-derived CDR1 and CDR2 are GTSNPN and SVGIG (reference sequence). V gave up 1 base and J gave up 1 base, with 7 bases separating them. This CDR3 has 13 residues. Here the CDR3 reads CAWSAQGNTEAFF. The CDR3, as DNA: TGTGCCTGGAGTGCTCAGGGGAACACTGAAGCTTTCTTT.

V and J are TRBV29-1 and TRBJ2-3, with TRBD2 matching 10 bases. Germline V gene sequence: CDR1 SQVTM, CDR2 ANQGSEA. This CDR3 is 17 amino acids long. The CDR3 DNA is TGCAGTGCCCGGGGTGGGGAACTAGCGGGGAGCACAGATACGCAGTATTTT. This sequence encodes CSARGGELAGSTDTQYF.

This clone showed up many times. This chain uses TRBV5-4 with TRBJ1-4, with TRBD1 identical over 12 bases. The CDR3 totals 18 residues. The V segment lost 4 bases and the J segment 5 bases; nucleotides outside the gene matches: 12. CDR1 is SGHNT and CDR2 is YYREEE in the germline V gene (reference sequence). CDR3 coding DNA: TGTGCCAGCAGCCTACACCGGGACAGGGGGCGTTCGAATGAAAAACTGTTTTTT. Translation gives CASSLHRDRGRSNEKLFF.

The gene calls are TRBV3-1 (or the pseudogene TRBV3-2) and TRBJ1-2, with a weak D call TRBD1 (6 bases). The CDR3 contains 14 residues. The germline gives CDR1 LGHDT, CDR2 YNNKEL (reference sequence). Between the trimmed V and J ends, which lost 3 bases and 7 bases, there was a span of 15 bases. The CDR3 sequence: CASSHLNRDGGYTF. CDR3 nucleotide sequence: TGTGCCAGCAGCCATTTGAACAGGGATGGTGGCTACACCTTC.

The rearrangement joins TRBV5-1 to TRBJ1-1; perhaps TRBD1 as D (6 bases). Per the germline V gene, CDR1 is SGHRS and CDR2 is YFSETQ. The CDR3 spans 16 residues. The germline V and J ends were trimmed by 0 bases and 5 bases, with 17 bases remaining between them. CDR3 nucleotides: TGCGCCAGCAGCTTGGAGGGAGGGGGAGGGCGGACTGAAGCTTTCTTT. Translation gives CASSLEGGGGRTEAFF.

Written as DNA, the CDR3 is TGTGCCAGCACGAGGAGAAGGCGGAAAACCGGGGAGCTGTTTTTT. Residues: CASTRRRRKTGELFF. V usage is TRBV5-6 and J usage is TRBJ2-2; D gene unclear. This CDR3 has 15 amino acids. Germline values: CDR1 SGHDT, CDR2 YYEEEE. Trimming stripped 6 bases from V and 5 bases from J, with 17 bases between.

The chain's CDR3 is CASSLGQVYEQYF. The CDR3 DNA sequence: TGTGCCAGCAGCTTAGGGCAGGTCTACGAGCAGTACTTC. The chain employs TRBV11-2 and TRBJ2-7; D remains ambiguous. The germline gives CDR1 SGHAT, CDR2 FQNNGV. The CDR3 is 13 residues long. V gave up 1 base and J gave up 3 bases, with 7 bases separating them.

The chain is built from TRBV5-8 and TRBJ1-3, with 11 bases matching TRBD1. Losses at the gene ends were 7 bases for V and 4 bases for J; bases not matched to a gene: 13. The CDR3 covers 17 residues. Germline values: CDR1 SGHTS, CDR2 YDEGEE. The DNA of the CDR3 is TGTGCCAGCCGTACGGCCGGACAGGGGGCAACGGGAAACACCATATATTTT. Translation gives CASRTAGQGATGNTIYF.

The rearrangement links TRBV7-2 to TRBJ2-4; D gene unclear. Trimming pared 1 base from V and 1 base from J, leaving 11 bases between. Germline V gene lookup returns CDR1 SGHTA and CDR2 FQGNSA. The CDR3 is 16 residues long. CDR3 bases: TGTGCCAGCAGCTTAGGAGCTCCCCTTGCCAAAAACATTCAGTACTTC. Amino acid sequence: CASSLGAPLAKNIQYF.

The chain uses TRBV3-1 (or the pseudogene TRBV3-2) and TRBJ1-2, with 8 bases lining up with TRBD1. V shed 4 bases and J 8 bases; nucleotides not matched to a gene: 6. This CDR3 contains 13 residues. CDR1 is LGHDT, CDR2 YNNKEL, per germline (reference sequence). Written as DNA, the CDR3 is TGTGCCAGCAGCCCAAGTTCAGGGGGCGGCTACACCTTC. This translates into CASSPSSGGGYTF.

The chain joins TRBV7-9 to TRBJ2-7, with D possibly being TRBD2 (6 bases). Germline V gives CDR1 SEHNR, CDR2 FQNEAQ (reference sequence). The ends were cut back, 3 bases at V and 5 bases at J, with 11 bases in the middle. The CDR3 has 13 amino acids. CDR3 bases: TGTGCCAGCAGCTTTTTAAGGGAGGACGAGCAGTACTTC. It translates to CASSFLREDEQYF.

This clone was counted a single time. The chain joins TRBV27 to TRBJ2-7; 10 bases line up with TRBD1. J gave up 5 bases and V 5 bases, and 9 bases lay outside the gene matches. The CDR3 has 15 residues. Germline V gene data show CDR1 as MNHEY and CDR2 as SMNVEV (reference sequence). DNA for the CDR3: TGTGCCAGCAGTCCAAGGACAGGGGGGCTAGACGAGCAGTACTTC. Translation gives CASSPRTGGLDEQYF.

This clone appeared once. The J gene is TRBJ1-1, the V gene TRBV28; maybe TRBD1 (5 bases). Germline V gene data show CDR1 as MDHEN and CDR2 as SYDVKM. This CDR3 has 15 amino acids. Trimming removed 4 bases from V and 1 base from J, with 13 bases in between. In DNA form, the CDR3 reads TGTGCCAGCAGTTCGCCCTCGACAGCGAACACTGAAGCTTTCTTT. Residues: CASSSPSTANTEAFF.

This clone was detected many times. The chain combines TRBV27 with TRBJ1-1, with 9 bases lining up with TRBD1. With 8 bases clipped from V and 5 bases from J, the junction kept 6 bases outside the gene matches. Germline CDR1 and CDR2: MNHEY and SMNVEV (reference sequence). CDR3 length: 13 residues. CDR3 loop: CASRDRANTEAFF. Here the CDR3 DNA reads TGTGCCAGCCGGGACAGGGCGAATACTGAAGCTTTCTTT.

Concerning this clone: The same CDR3 can be traced to other DNA sequences in this sample. The CDR3 region has the DNA TGTGCCAGTAGTATAGACAGGGGTCGGGAGCAGTTCTTC. It encodes CASSIDRGREQFF. J is TRBJ2-1 and V is TRBV19; D is possibly TRBD1 (6 bases). The CDR3 runs to 13 residues. With 0 bases removed from V and 10 bases from J, the gap between germline ends came to 10 bases. The V gene's germline CDR1 is LNHDA and CDR2 SQIVND (reference sequence).

The chain joins TRBV9 to TRBJ2-1; weak D call: TRBD2 (6 bases). The CDR3 loop spans 14 amino acids. Per germline, CDR1 SGDLS and CDR2 YYNGEE. V lost 0 bases, J lost 6 bases, and 10 bases lay in between. The CDR3 DNA reads as TGTGCCAGCAGCGTAGACGGACTACTCAATGAGCAGTTCTTC. This gives the protein CASSVDGLLNEQFF. Drawing the rest from reference TRBV9 and TRBJ2-1, the complete variable domain is DSGVTQTPKHLITATGQRVTLRCSPRSGDLSVYWYQQSLDQGLQFLIQYYNGEERAKGNILERFSAQQFPDLHSELNLSSLELGDSALYFCASSVDGLLNEQFFGPGTRLTVL.

The rearrangement joins TRBV27 to TRBJ1-4, with a possible D match to TRBD1 (6 bases). This CDR3 has 15 residues. V shed 5 bases and J shed 2 bases, with 12 bases lying between them. CDR1 MNHEY and CDR2 SMNVEV come from the germline V gene (reference sequence). CDR3 amino acids: CASSVRTVTNEKLFF. CDR3 nucleotide sequence: TGTGCCAGCAGTGTCAGGACAGTTACTAATGAAAAACTGTTTTTT. Supplemented by reference TRBV27 and TRBJ1-4, the full variable domain reads EAQVTQNPRYLITVTGKKLTVTCSQNMNHEYMSWYRQDPGLGLRQIYYSMNVEVTDKGDVPEGYKVSRKEKRNFPLILESPSPNQTSLYFCASSVRTVTNEKLFFGSGTQLSVL.